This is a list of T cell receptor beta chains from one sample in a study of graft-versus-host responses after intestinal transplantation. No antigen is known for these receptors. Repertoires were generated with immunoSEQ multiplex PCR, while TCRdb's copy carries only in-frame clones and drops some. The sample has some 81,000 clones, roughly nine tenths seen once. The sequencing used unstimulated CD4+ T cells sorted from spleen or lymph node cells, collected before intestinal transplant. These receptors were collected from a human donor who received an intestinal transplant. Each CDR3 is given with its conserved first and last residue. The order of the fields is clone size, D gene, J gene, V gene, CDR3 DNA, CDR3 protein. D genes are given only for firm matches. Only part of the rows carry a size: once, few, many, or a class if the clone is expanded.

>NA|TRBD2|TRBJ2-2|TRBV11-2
TGTGCCAGCAGCGAACCCGGGACTAGGTCGAACACCGGGGAGCTGTTTTTT
CASSEPGTRSNTGELFF
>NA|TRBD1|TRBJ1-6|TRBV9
TGTGCCAGCAGCCCCACAGGGGCTAATTCACCCCTCCACTTT
CASSPTGANSPLHF
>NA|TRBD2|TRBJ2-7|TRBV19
TGTGCCAGTAGTATGGGACTAGCGGGGATTAGCGAGCAGTACTTC
CASSMGLAGISEQYF
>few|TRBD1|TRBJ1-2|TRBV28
TGTGCCAGCAGGCCACAGGGGCGGGGCTACACCTTC
CASRPQGRGYTF
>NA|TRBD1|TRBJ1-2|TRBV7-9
TGTGCCAGCAGCTCACAGGGGGCGGATGGCTACACCTTC
CASSSQGADGYTF
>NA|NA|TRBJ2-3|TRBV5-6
TGTGCCAGCAGCTTCCTAGCGATAAGCACAGATACGCAGTATTTT
CASSFLAISTDTQYF
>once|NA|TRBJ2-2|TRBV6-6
TGTGCCAGCGGGGCCGGAGGGCGTGGCGCCGGGGAGCTGTTTTTT
CASGAGGRGAGELFF
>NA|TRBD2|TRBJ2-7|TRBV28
TGTGCCAGCACCATCGGACTAGCGGGAGCCTACGAGCAGTACTTC
CASTIGLAGAYEQYF
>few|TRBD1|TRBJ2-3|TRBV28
TGTGCCAGCAGTTTATACAGGGGGGATACGCAGTATTTT
CASSLYRGDTQYF
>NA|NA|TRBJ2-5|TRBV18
TGTGCCAGCTCACTCAGGACAATAGGAGAGACCCAGTACTTC
CASSLRTIGETQYF
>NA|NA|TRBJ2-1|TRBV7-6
TGTGCCAGCAGCTTAGGAGATGGGCCGGCTGAGCAGTTCTTC
CASSLGDGPAEQFF
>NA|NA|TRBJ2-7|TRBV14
TGTGCCAGCAGCCAAGTAGTCGAGCAGTACTTC
CASSQVVEQYF
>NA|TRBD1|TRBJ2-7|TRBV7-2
TGTGCCAGCAGCCATAGGGGACAGGCCTACGAGCAGTACTTC
CASSHRGQAYEQYF
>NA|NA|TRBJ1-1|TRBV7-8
TGTGCCAGCAGCTTAGCCAGGGCAGGTAACACTGAAGCTTTCTTT
CASSLARAGNTEAFF
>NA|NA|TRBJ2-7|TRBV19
TGTGCCACGGCCCGGAAGACGGGATACGAGCAGTACTTC
CATARKTGYEQYF
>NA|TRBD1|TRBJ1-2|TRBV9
TGTGCCAGCAGCGTCTCCGGGACAGGGGGGAGGTTGGGCTACACCTTC
CASSVSGTGGRLGYTF
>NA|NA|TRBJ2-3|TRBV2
TGTGCCAGCAGTGAACACAACACAGATACGCAGTATTTT
CASSEHNTDTQYF
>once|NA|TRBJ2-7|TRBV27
TGTGCCAGCAGTACGGTCCGGGATGGCGAGCAGTACTTC
CASSTVRDGEQYF
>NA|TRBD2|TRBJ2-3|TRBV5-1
TGCGCCAGCAGCTTGGCGGGGGGAGGGACAGATACGCAGTATTTT
CASSLAGGGTDTQYF
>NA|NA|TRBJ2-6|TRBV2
TGTGCCATCGCAGGGGTCAGCTCTGGGGCCAACGTCCTGACTTTC
CAIAGVSSGANVLTF
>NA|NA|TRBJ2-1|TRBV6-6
TGTGCCAGCAGTTACGCGGCGAGTGGAGAGCAGTTCTTC
CASSYAASGEQFF
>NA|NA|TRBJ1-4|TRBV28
TGTGCCAGCACCTCACCGGGACTGGTTAATGAAAAACTGTTTTTT
CASTSPGLVNEKLFF
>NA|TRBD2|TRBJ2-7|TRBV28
TGTGCCAGCAGTTCGGCTAGCGGGACCTACGAGCAGTACTTC
CASSSASGTYEQYF
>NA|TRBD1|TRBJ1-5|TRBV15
TGTGCCACCAGCAGAGAGGCGACAGGGGGTTGGTTACGGAATCAGCCCCAGCATTTT
CATSREATGGWLRNQPQHF
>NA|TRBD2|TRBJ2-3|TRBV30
TGTGCCTGGAGTCCCTGGACTAGCGGGGGGACAGATACGCAGTATTTT
CAWSPWTSGGTDTQYF
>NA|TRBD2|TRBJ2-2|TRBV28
TGTGCCAGCAGGAGACTAGCGGGAGGGCCGGGCACCGGGGAGCTGTTTTTT
CASRRLAGGPGTGELFF
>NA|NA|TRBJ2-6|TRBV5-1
TGCGCCAGCAGGTTAGGAGGATTCTCTGGGGCCAACGTCCTGACTTTC
CASRLGGFSGANVLTF
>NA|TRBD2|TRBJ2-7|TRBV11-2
TGTGCCAGCAGCTTATCCGCTAGCGGCTCCTACGAGCAGTACTTC
CASSLSASGSYEQYF
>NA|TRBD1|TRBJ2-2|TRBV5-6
TGTGCCAGCAGCTTGGGCGACAGGGGTACCGGGGAGCTGTTTTTT
CASSLGDRGTGELFF
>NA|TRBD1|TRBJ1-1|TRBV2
TGTGCCAGCAGTGAAGCGCCAGGGGGCGCGACTGAAGCTTTCTTT
CASSEAPGGATEAFF
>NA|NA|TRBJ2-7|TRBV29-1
TGCAGCGCTCAAGCCGGCGGCCCGACCTACGAGCAGTACTTC
CSAQAGGPTYEQYF
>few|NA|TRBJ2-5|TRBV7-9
TGTGCCAGCACCGACCTAGGACAAGAGACCCAGTACTTC
CASTDLGQETQYF
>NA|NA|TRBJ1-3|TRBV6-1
TGTGCCAGCAGGAGGGCCTCTGGAAACACCATATATTTT
CASRRASGNTIYF
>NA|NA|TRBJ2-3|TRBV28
TGTGCCAGCAGTGGAGGAGGGGTCCCCACAGATACGCAGTATTTT
CASSGGGVPTDTQYF
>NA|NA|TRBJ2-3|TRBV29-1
TGCAGCGCCCAGAAAAGGGGAGGAGATACGCAGTATTTT
CSAQKRGGDTQYF
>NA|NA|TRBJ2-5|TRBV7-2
TGTGCCAGCAGCTTACTTGTCGGGACCCAGTACTTC
CASSLLVGTQYF
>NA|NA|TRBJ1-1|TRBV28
TGTGCCAGCAGTTTGGTGGAGGGGAAAGCTTTCTTT
CASSLVEGKAFF
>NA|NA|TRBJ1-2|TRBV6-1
TGTGCCAGCAGTTTAAGCGCCTATGGCTACACCTTC
CASSLSAYGYTF
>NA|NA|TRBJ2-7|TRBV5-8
TGTGCCAGCAGCTTTCAGATTATGGCCTACGAGCAGTACTTC
CASSFQIMAYEQYF
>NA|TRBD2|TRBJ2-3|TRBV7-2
TGTGCCAGCAGCGTTAGCGGGGTCAGGACAGATACGCAGTATTTT
CASSVSGVRTDTQYF
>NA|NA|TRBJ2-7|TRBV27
TGTGCCAGCAGTTTAGGGCACCTCTCCTACGAGCAGTACTTC
CASSLGHLSYEQYF
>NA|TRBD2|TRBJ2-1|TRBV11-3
TGTGCCAGCACACCCCCAGCTTGGGGGGGGGATGAGCAGTTCTTC
CASTPPAWGGDEQFF
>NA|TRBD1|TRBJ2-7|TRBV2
TGTGCCAGCAGTCTGTCCCGGGACAGGGGCTCCTACGAGCAGTACTTC
CASSLSRDRGSYEQYF
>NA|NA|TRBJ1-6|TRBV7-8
TGTGCCAGCAGCTTATCCCCCAACAGGGCCTATAATTCACCCCTCCACTTT
CASSLSPNRAYNSPLHF
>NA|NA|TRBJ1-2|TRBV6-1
TGTGCCAGCAGTGAAGATGTATTTGGCTACACCTTC
CASSEDVFGYTF
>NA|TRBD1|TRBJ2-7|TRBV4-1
TGCGCCAGCAGCCAGGGAGACAGGGACTACGAGCAGTACTTC
CASSQGDRDYEQYF
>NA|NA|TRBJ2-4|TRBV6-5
TGTGCCAGCAGTTACTCAATCTCAGGGCCCAAAAACATTCAGTACTTC
CASSYSISGPKNIQYF
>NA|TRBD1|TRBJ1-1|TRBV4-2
TGTGCCAGCAGACAGGGGCGTACTGAAGCTTTCTTT
CASRQGRTEAFF